This entry lists 3 T cell receptor beta chains sequenced from one sample in a study of cytomegalovirus exposure and HLA in healthy donors. The study ran its PCR with 60 Vbeta and 13 Jbeta primers. This table comes from immunoSEQ multiplex PCR, and its TCRdb copy is limited to in-frame clones, with some not included. The sample includes 85,000 to 130,000 clones, roughly 77% of them seen just once. The sample taken for sequencing was PBMCs. All receptors come from a man aged 35 to 55 in good health and CMV-seronegative.

The rearrangement uses TRBV7-8 and TRBJ1-5; no firm D call. CDR1 is SGHVS and CDR2 is FQNEAQ in the germline V gene. The length of the CDR3 is 14 residues. V lost 5 bases, J lost 7 bases, and 15 bases lay in between. CDR3 protein: CASSHRRREQPQHF. The CDR3 nucleotides read TGTGCCAGCAGCCACAGACGGAGGGAACAGCCCCAGCATTTT.

This clone has more than one count but fewer than ten. In nucleotides, the CDR3 is TGTGCCAGCAGCCCAGGGACAGGGATAAGCTATGGCTACACCTTC. This gives the protein CASSPGTGISYGYTF. The chain couples TRBV5-5 to TRBJ1-2; TRBD1 matches 9 bases. V gave up 4 bases and J gave up 4 bases; unmatched junction bases: 8. The CDR3 spans 15 residues. Germline V CDR1 and CDR2: SGHKS, YYEKEE (reference sequence).

The chain links TRBV7-2 to TRBJ1-1, with D possibly matching TRBD1 (5 bases). Trimming cost V 5 bases and J 4 bases, with 8 bases left between them. There are 12 residues in the CDR3. CDR1 and CDR2 (germline): SGHTA, FQGNSA. CDR3 DNA sequence: TGTGCCAGCAGCCGGGGGGGCACTGAAGCTTTCTTT. Translating gives CASSRGGTEAFF.